This is a list of T cell receptor beta chains from one sample in a study of blood T cells in healthy people across ages. TCRdb ran MiXCR on the 5' RACE reads and lists one entry per CDR3 protein. Of 1.5 million to 2 million distinct CDR3 sequences detected, about 39% appear once; the ten largest clones hold 23%. Source material: blood. Source of these receptors: a human donor in good health. The conserved cysteine and the conserved F or W are not part of the CDR3 here. The D gene is left open where the match is weak.

.	TRBV20-1	TRBJ1-2	SARDPGGRGYGYT
.	TRBV7-9	TRBJ1-5	ASSRTSAGNQPQH
TRBD2	TRBV7-2	TRBJ2-7	ASSLTKQPGLGRYEQY
TRBD1	TRBV24-1	TRBJ2-3	ATSAGTGAAAGRSSTDTQY
.	TRBV4-1	TRBJ2-3	ASSQEGVGTDTQY
.	TRBV5-8	TRBJ1-5	ASSSLTNQPQH
TRBD1	TRBV20-1	TRBJ1-1	SAATGVEIRAF
.	TRBV28	TRBJ2-1	ASRHGVTSYNEQF
.	TRBV5-1	TRBJ2-7	ASSLGLGKTYEQY
.	TRBV7-2	TRBJ1-2	ASSYTGAEGYT
.	TRBV20-1	.	SAREIVWTEQY
TRBD1	TRBV6-2/TRBV6-3	TRBJ1-2	ASKDRNFGYT
TRBD1	TRBV4-1	TRBJ1-1	ASSHPSRGTGGLRTEAF
.	TRBV7-3	TRBJ2-2	ASRLGGNTGELF
.	TRBV4-1	TRBJ1-2	ASSQDGLANYGYT
.	TRBV24-1	TRBJ1-5	ATSEHWTGQPQH
.	TRBV12-3/TRBV12-4	TRBJ2-5	ANSGPGAETQY
TRBD1	TRBV4-3	TRBJ1-1	ASSQLGQGGHTEAF
.	TRBV28	TRBJ2-3	ASSSTVSDTQY
TRBD1	TRBV18	TRBJ2-7	ASSPLGQERQY
.	TRBV10-3	TRBJ1-1	AISRDYDAEAF
.	TRBV4-1	TRBJ1-2	ASSQDSGRYNYGYT
.	TRBV27	TRBJ2-7	ASSFGTLGYEQY
.	TRBV7-9	TRBJ2-7	ASSPEYGIYEQY
.	TRBV5-1	TRBJ2-7	ASMKEGAYEQY
.	TRBV6-2/TRBV6-3	TRBJ2-5	ASSFQDRETQY
.	TRBV4-1	TRBJ1-1	ASSQDAGGGNTEAF
.	TRBV4-3	TRBJ1-1	ASSHSRVLAEAF
.	TRBV20-1	TRBJ2-7	SAERQSYEQY
.	TRBV18	TRBJ1-1	ASSPRAAVNTEAF
TRBD1	TRBV27	TRBJ1-2	ASRLTGTGTYGCT
.	TRBV20-1	TRBJ1-4	SAPSPADPREKLF
.	TRBV27	TRBJ1-6	ASSLAASSPLH
.	TRBV29-1	TRBJ2-7	SVKTGLGHEQY
.	TRBV5-1	TRBJ1-2	ASSFEAHYGYT
.	TRBV29-1	TRBJ1-4	SVRDGATNEKLF
TRBD2	TRBV20-1	TRBJ2-7	SARRSGAGREQY
.	TRBV12-3/TRBV12-4	TRBJ1-5	ASSSGFGQVYQPQH
.	TRBV7-3	TRBJ2-3	ASSLLAGSGTDTQY
TRBD2	TRBV7-3	TRBJ2-3	ASSNAAGTSVDTDTQY
.	TRBV12-3/TRBV12-4	TRBJ2-3	ASSWTTTDTQY
.	TRBV20-1	TRBJ2-7	SALYGTATYEQY
TRBD1	TRBV7-2	TRBJ1-2	ASGSSQGVKGYT
TRBD2	TRBV2	TRBJ2-3	ASRPTSGNTDTQY
TRBD1	TRBV29-1	TRBJ2-7	SVLVSGGYEQY
TRBD1	TRBV5-1	TRBJ2-7	ASSLTGEEQY
.	TRBV5-1	TRBJ1-1	ASSLDGQLVTEAF
.	TRBV20-1	TRBJ2-4	SARSAQLAKNIQY
TRBD2	TRBV10-3	.	AISADLAGVYNEQY